Listed here are 31 T cell receptor beta chains from one sample, sequenced in a study of cytomegalovirus exposure and HLA in healthy donors. The PCR used 60 Vbeta and 13 Jbeta primers. Profiled with immunoSEQ multiplex PCR; TCRdb holds only in-frame clones, not every one. The data contain 150,000 to 200,000 clones, roughly 80% of them seen just once; the ten biggest clones take up 4.5% to 7.5%. The sequencing input was PBMCs. The source is a woman aged 30 to 39 in good health and CMV-seropositive.

The rearrangement joins TRBV5-1 to TRBJ2-5, with 8 bases aligning to TRBD2. The CDR3 loop spans 17 amino acids. Germline V gene sequence: CDR1 SGHRS, CDR2 YFSETQ. V dropped 0 bases and J dropped 5; count of bases not matched to a gene: 12. The CDR3 is CASSLGVGGASRETQYF. As DNA, the CDR3 is TGCGCCAGCAGCTTGGGGGTCGGGGGGGCGTCGAGGGAGACCCAGTACTTC.

The chain couples TRBV7-6 to TRBJ2-7; D possibly corresponds to TRBD1 (5 bases). The CDR3 totals 14 residues. Germline-derived CDR1 and CDR2 are SGHVS and FNYEAQ. The V gene lost 2 bases and the J gene lost 5 bases, with 13 bases spanning the gap. CDR3 residues: CASSLFRQPHEQYF. The DNA for the CDR3 is TGTGCCAGCAGCTTATTTAGACAGCCCCACGAGCAGTACTTC.

The rearrangement uses TRBV9 and TRBJ1-6, with D possibly matching TRBD1 (6 bases). The CDR3 runs 14 residues. The germline CDR1 and CDR2 sequences are SGDLS and YYNGEE. The germline V and J ends were trimmed by 0 bases and 9 bases, with 10 bases remaining between them. DNA of the CDR3: TGTGCCAGCAGCGTAGGTGGGGGCCCTTCACCCCTCCACTTT. As protein: CASSVGGGPSPLHF.

A few counts support this clone. This rearrangement joins TRBV14 to TRBJ1-4; TRBD1 is a possible D gene (5 bases). From germline, CDR1 is SGHDN and CDR2 FVKESK. The germline V and J ends were trimmed by 0 bases and 1 base, with 9 bases remaining between them. This CDR3 has 16 residues. The CDR3 DNA reads TGTGCCAGCAGCCAAGATTGGGGGGAAACTAATGAAAAACTGTTTTTT. Amino acid sequence: CASSQDWGETNEKLFF.

The chain uses TRBV7-2 and TRBJ2-7; the D is unclear. CDR3 size: 14 residues. CDR1 and CDR2 (germline): SGHTA, FQGNSA. V lost 1 base, J lost 0 bases, and 7 bases lay in between. CDR3 coding DNA: TGTGCCAGCAGCTTAGATGGCTCCTCCTACGAGCAGTACTTC. Its protein product is CASSLDGSSYEQYF.

The chain links TRBV28 to TRBJ2-7, with 13 bases fitting TRBD2. The CDR3 is made up of 15 amino acids. CDR1 is MDHEN and CDR2 is SYDVKM in the germline V gene. Trimming took 6 bases from V and 6 from J; bases not matched to a gene: 8. CDR3 sequence reads: CASSRGTSGIGEQYF. The DNA of the CDR3 is TGTGCCAGCAGCCGTGGGACTAGCGGGATAGGCGAGCAGTACTTC.

The gene calls are TRBV6-6 and TRBJ2-7; TRBD2 is a possible D gene (6 bases). The V end was cut by 7 bases, the J end by 2 bases, with 21 bases between. From germline, CDR1 is MNHNY and CDR2 SVGAGI (reference sequence). The CDR3 has 16 amino acids. The CDR3 region has the DNA TGTGCCAGCACCCACTCGGCCAGCGGGTTCACCTACGAGCAGTACTTC. This codes for CASTHSASGFTYEQYF.

J is TRBJ2-7 and V is TRBV5-1, with TRBD2 matching 13 bases. CDR1 SGHRS and CDR2 YFSETQ come from the germline V gene. CDR3 size: 16 residues. J lost 3 bases, V lost 5 bases, and 8 bases had no gene match. The CDR3 DNA reads as TGCGCCAGCAGTCCATGGACTAGCGGGAGTTTCTACGAGCAGTACTTC. Translation: CASSPWTSGSFYEQYF.

This clone was seen a single time. At the DNA level, this CDR3 is encoded by other sequences in the same sample as well. This sequence joins TRBV5-1 and TRBJ1-1; weak D call: TRBD1 (5 bases). The CDR3 is made up of 12 amino acids. Germline V gene sequence: CDR1 SGHRS, CDR2 YFSETQ. V was shortened by 4 bases and J by 5 bases, with 9 bases between the two germline ends. CDR3 DNA sequence: TGCGCCAGCAGCCCAGGGAGGACTGAAGCTTTCTTT. It translates to CASSPGRTEAFF.

This clone was recorded a few times. This chain connects TRBV15 to TRBJ2-2, with D possibly matching TRBD2 (7 bases). Trimming pared 0 bases from V and 6 bases from J, leaving 11 bases between. Germline lookup yields CDR1 LNHNV and CDR2 YYDKDF (reference sequence). The CDR3 runs to 15 residues. The DNA for the CDR3 is TGTGCCACCAGCAGAGATCGGGGGGCTTCCGGGGAGCTGTTTTTT. This gives the protein CATSRDRGASGELFF.

The chain recombines TRBV19 with TRBJ1-1; perhaps TRBD1 as D (5 bases). In germline, CDR1 is LNHDA, CDR2 SQIVND (reference sequence). Trimming took off 5 bases at V and 3 bases at J, with 10 bases between the two ends. The CDR3 runs to 13 residues. Here the CDR3 reads CASSLKGHTEAFF. The CDR3 DNA follows: TGTGCCAGTAGTCTAAAGGGGCACACTGAAGCTTTCTTT.

V is TRBV7-9 and J is TRBJ2-1, with 7 bases matching TRBD1. CDR3 length: 15 residues. CDR1 is SEHNR, CDR2 FQNEAQ, per germline (reference sequence). V was clipped by 5 bases and J by 8 bases; unmatched bases: 12. CDR3 nucleotide sequence: TGTGCCAGCAGCCGTCCGGGACAGACATTCGATGAGCAGTTCTTC. Amino acids: CASSRPGQTFDEQFF. Full variable domain (remainder filled in from reference TRBV7-9 and TRBJ2-1): DTGVSQNPRHKITKRGQNVTFRCDPISEHNRLYWYRQTLGQGPEFLTYFQNEAQLEKSRLLSDRFSAERPKGSFSTLEIQRTEQGDSAMYLCASSRPGQTFDEQFFGPGTRLTVL.

This chain uses TRBV12-5 with TRBJ2-1, with D perhaps TRBD2 (5 bases). CDR3 length: 12 residues. With 3 bases removed from V and 8 bases from J, the gap between germline ends came to 8 bases. CDR1 and CDR2 (germline): LGHNT, FRNRAP. CDR3 in DNA: TGTGCTAGTGGTTTCGAGGGTTATGAGCAGTTCTTC. The encoded protein is CASGFEGYEQFF.

This clone occurred a few times. J is TRBJ1-4 and V is TRBV11-2, with 8 bases aligning to TRBD1. Germline trimming cut 3 bases from V and 5 bases from J; bases unmatched to any gene: 8. There are 16 residues in the CDR3. Germline CDR1 is SGHAT and CDR2 is FQNNGV. The CDR3 DNA reads TGTGCCAGCAGCTTTCGACAGGGGCACCGCAATGAAAAACTGTTTTTT. It is translated as CASSFRQGHRNEKLFF.

V gene TRBV6-4 combines with J gene TRBJ1-2; TRBD1 matches 7 bases. The J segment lost 2 bases and the V segment lost 8 bases, leaving 11 bases of the junction unmatched. CDR3 length equals 15 residues. Germline-derived CDR1 and CDR2 are MRHNA and SNTAGT. In nucleotides, the CDR3 is TGTGCCAGCCGTCAGGGAGGAGGGGGCAACTATGGCTACACCTTC. Its protein product is CASRQGGGGNYGYTF.

The rearrangement joins TRBV5-1 to TRBJ2-1; 9 bases map to TRBD1. The CDR3 runs to 17 residues. Unmatched junction bases numbered 14, after V lost 1 base and J lost 9 bases. Germline V gene sequence: CDR1 SGHRS, CDR2 YFSETQ. The CDR3 sequence: CASSLTQTGGTPGEQFF. For the CDR3, the DNA is TGCGCCAGCAGCTTGACCCAAACAGGGGGCACGCCAGGTGAGCAGTTCTTC.

A word on this clone: Compared with germline, one end of the junction differs, possibly owing to a read error. This chain joins TRBV2 and TRBJ2-3; D is unclear. The V gene's germline CDR1 is SNHLY and CDR2 FYNNEI. This CDR3 comprises 14 residues. As DNA, the CDR3 is TGTGCCAGCAGGGAAGGTAGAACTACAGATACGCAGTATTTT. Translating it yields CASREGRTTDTQYF.

This clone was found a few times. The chain carries TRBV11-2 and TRBJ1-1; 7 bases line up with TRBD1. CDR1 is SGHAT and CDR2 is FQNNGV in the germline V gene. The CDR3 is 17 amino acids. The V segment lost 1 base and the J segment 4 bases; nucleotides outside the gene matches: 12. CDR3: CASSLGLERGRGTEAFF. In nucleotides, the CDR3 is TGTGCCAGCAGCTTAGGCCTTGAGAGGGGGCGAGGCACTGAAGCTTTCTTT.

The rearrangement joins TRBV10-1 to TRBJ2-1; 9 bases agree with TRBD2. Germline V gene data show CDR1 as WNHNN and CDR2 as SYGVQD (reference sequence). The CDR3 is 14 amino acids. The V segment lost 2 bases and the J segment 10 bases; nucleotides outside the gene matches: 6. The CDR3, as DNA: TGCGCCAGCAGTGAGGCGGGAGGGCCTGACGAGCAGTTCTTC. Its translation: CASSEAGGPDEQFF.

Points on this clone: At one end, the junction sequence differs from germline, possibly due to a read error. This sequence joins TRBV7-7 and TRBJ2-2; maybe TRBD2 (6 bases). CDR3 size: 16 residues. CDR1 is SSHAT, CDR2 FNYEAQ, per germline (reference sequence). CDR3 in DNA: TGTGCTAGCAGCTTAGCGAAGGAGGGTTGGACCGGGGAGCTGTTTTTT. Its protein is CASSLAKEGWTGELFF. Variable domain in full (rest from reference TRBV7-7 and TRBJ2-2): GAGVSQSPRYKVTKRGQDVTLRCDPISSHATLYWYQQALGQGPEFLTYFNYEAQPDKSGLPSDRFSAERPEGSISTLTIQRTEQRDSAMYRCASSLAKEGWTGELFFGEGSRLTVL.

The chain couples TRBV29-1 to TRBJ2-1; TRBD2 matches 7 bases. Per the germline V gene, CDR1 is SQVTM and CDR2 is ANQGSEA. The V gene end was trimmed by 6 bases and the J gene end by 5 bases; junction bases not matched to a gene: 13. This CDR3 contains 15 residues. This chain's CDR3 is CSVPYLLAVDNEQFF. CDR3 DNA sequence: TGCAGCGTCCCCTACCTCCTAGCGGTCGACAATGAGCAGTTCTTC.

The chain recombines TRBV19 with TRBJ2-2; D ambiguous. Trimming removed 3 bases at V and 7 bases at J, with 9 bases between. This CDR3 spans 13 amino acids. The germline CDR1 and CDR2 sequences are LNHDA and SQIVND (reference sequence). CDR3 in DNA: TGTGCCAGTAGTATTCTCCAGTTCGGGGAGCTGTTTTTT. Its translation: CASSILQFGELFF.

The rearrangement uses TRBV11-3 and TRBJ2-2; possible D gene TRBD1, 6 bases. CDR1 SGHNT and CDR2 YENEEA come from the germline V gene. V gave up 5 bases and J gave up 5 bases, with 18 bases separating them. There are 16 residues in the CDR3. Here the CDR3 DNA reads TGTGCCAGCAGCCACGGTACCGGGACAACTACCGGGGAGCTGTTTTTT. It encodes CASSHGTGTTTGELFF.

This clone occurred a few times. The chain employs TRBV10-1 and TRBJ2-1; D might be TRBD2 (5 bases). Trimming pared 10 bases from V and 1 base from J, leaving 23 bases between. From germline, CDR1 is WNHNN and CDR2 SYGVQD (reference sequence). The CDR3 is made up of 17 amino acids. The CDR3 nucleotides are TGCGCCACCCACCGGGTTTTTGAGGGAGTGTCCTACAATGAGCAGTTCTTC. It yields the protein CATHRVFEGVSYNEQFF.

V and J are TRBV10-3 and TRBJ2-7, with D maybe TRBD2 (5 bases). Germline CDR1 is ENHRY and CDR2 is SYGVKD. The CDR3 contains 13 residues. V lost 2 bases and J 0 bases, leaving 5 bases between the germline ends. The CDR3 is CAISEDYSYEQYF. In nucleotides, the CDR3 is TGTGCCATCAGTGAGGACTACTCCTACGAGCAGTACTTC.

The chain recombines TRBV5-1 with TRBJ2-2; D might be TRBD1 (6 bases). The CDR3 extends over 16 amino acids. The germline V and J ends were trimmed by 0 bases and 6 bases, with 15 bases remaining between them. Germline lookup yields CDR1 SGHRS and CDR2 YFSETQ. CDR3 in amino acids: CASSLEARGDSGELFF. DNA for the CDR3: TGCGCCAGCAGCTTGGAAGCCAGGGGCGATTCCGGGGAGCTGTTTTTT.

This clone was detected only once. The chain employs TRBV19 and TRBJ2-1; 8 nucleotides align to TRBD1. The CDR3 covers 13 residues. The junction had 4 bases not matched to a gene; V was cut back by 4 bases and J by 8 bases. Germline values: CDR1 LNHDA, CDR2 SQIVND (reference sequence). CDR3 nucleotide sequence: TGTGCCAGTAGTAACCAGGGGGCGGATGAGCAGTTCTTC. Translation gives CASSNQGADEQFF.

The rearrangement uses TRBV5-1 and TRBJ2-7; 11 positions agree with TRBD1. This CDR3 has 14 residues. Germline V gene sequence: CDR1 SGHRS, CDR2 YFSETQ. The V gene end was trimmed by 4 bases and the J gene end by 6 bases; junction bases not matched to a gene: 6. The CDR3 protein is CASSAGQGAREQYF. In nucleotides, the CDR3 is TGCGCCAGCAGCGCTGGACAGGGGGCGCGCGAGCAGTACTTC.

The V call is TRBV7-2, the J call TRBJ1-1; tentative D call: TRBD1 (5 bases). Looked up from germline, CDR1 is SGHTA and CDR2 is FQGNSA. The CDR3 length is 13 residues. Trimming removed 4 bases at V and 6 bases at J, with 12 bases between. CDR3 protein: CASSWVTGSEAFF. The DNA of the CDR3 is TGTGCCAGCAGCTGGGTAACAGGTTCTGAAGCTTTCTTT. Combining the CDR3 with reference TRBV7-2 and TRBJ1-1 gives the whole variable domain GAGVSQSPSNKVTEKGKDVELRCDPISGHTALYWYRQSLGQGLEFLIYFQGNSAPDKSGLPSDRFSAERTGGSVSTLTIQRTQQEDSAVYLCASSWVTGSEAFFGQGTRLTVV.

The V call is TRBV19, the J call TRBJ1-1, with 7 nucleotides matching TRBD1. Germline-derived CDR1 and CDR2 are LNHDA and SQIVND (reference sequence). V was pared by 6 bases and J by 0 bases, with 7 bases of the junction left unmatched. This CDR3 comprises 15 residues. Written as DNA, the CDR3 is TGTGCCAGTAGACCAGACAGGGTAATGAACACTGAAGCTTTCTTT. Translating it yields CASRPDRVMNTEAFF.

The genes are TRBV10-3 and TRBJ2-5; D is perhaps TRBD1 (5 bases). Per germline, CDR1 ENHRY and CDR2 SYGVKD. V was trimmed by 2 bases and J by 1 base, leaving 8 bases between them. The CDR3 length is 14 residues. The CDR3 sequence: CAISEATVQETQYF. CDR3 nucleotide sequence: TGTGCCATCAGTGAGGCGACAGTCCAAGAGACCCAGTACTTC.